The next 30 T cell receptor beta chains were all read from a single sample in a study of cytomegalovirus exposure and HLA in healthy donors. Produced via immunoSEQ multiplex PCR; TCRdb's table is partial and in-frame only. Of some 63,000 clones listed, around 90% are singletons. Sequencing used PBMCs. These receptors were collected from a young woman in good health and CMV-seronegative.

The rearrangement links TRBV20-1 to TRBJ2-5; D remains ambiguous. CDR1 and CDR2 from the germline V gene are DFQATT and SNEGSKA (reference sequence). This CDR3 contains 11 residues. Deletions cut 0 bases from V and 7 bases from J, with 6 bases between. In DNA, the CDR3 is TGCAGTGCTAGAGATACGGGGACCCAGTACTTC. Translation: CSARDTGTQYF.

The genes are TRBV7-2 and TRBJ2-5, with a possible D match to TRBD2 (5 bases). V lost 1 base to trimming and J lost 2 bases, with 17 bases between them. The CDR3 sequence is 17 residues long. The germline gives CDR1 SGHTA, CDR2 FQGNSA. CDR3 nucleotide sequence: TGTGCCAGCAGCTTAGGACGGCGGGCCAACAGTCAAGAGACCCAGTACTTC. Translated: CASSLGRRANSQETQYF.

The CDR3 protein is CASSPPRQGVGETQYF. The CDR3 DNA sequence: TGTGCCAGCAGCCCGCCGCGACAGGGGGTGGGAGAGACCCAGTACTTC. The chain links TRBV7-9 to TRBJ2-5; 9 nucleotides match TRBD1. The germline gives CDR1 SEHNR, CDR2 FQNEAQ (reference sequence). The CDR3 has 16 residues. V shed 5 bases and J 4 bases; nucleotides not matched to a gene: 11. Combining the CDR3 with reference TRBV7-9 and TRBJ2-5 gives the whole variable domain DTGVSQNPRHKITKRGQNVTFRCDPISEHNRLYWYRQTLGQGPEFLTYFQNEAQLEKSRLLSDRFSAERPKGSFSTLEIQRTEQGDSAMYLCASSPPRQGVGETQYFGPGTRLLVL.

This chain connects TRBV19 to TRBJ2-3; a weak D match, TRBD1 (6 bases). The CDR3 totals 13 residues. V was cut by 11 bases and J by 1 base, with 13 bases left in between. Per germline, CDR1 LNHDA and CDR2 SQIVND (reference sequence). CDR3 loop: CAVIGGGTDTQYF. DNA for the CDR3: TGTGCCGTAATAGGGGGAGGCACAGATACGCAGTATTTT.

This chain uses TRBV30 with TRBJ1-2; no reliable D call. Germline loops: CDR1 GTSNPN, CDR2 SVGIG (reference sequence). V lost 4 bases and J 7 bases, leaving 19 bases between the germline ends. The CDR3 spans 14 residues. CDR3 region: CAWTEGRVRGGYTF. CDR3 DNA: TGTGCCTGGACGGAAGGGAGGGTGCGAGGTGGCTACACCTTC.

The rearrangement joins TRBV5-1 to TRBJ2-5, with D possibly matching TRBD2 (5 bases). The V and J ends lost 4 bases and 5 bases respectively, with 21 bases between them. The CDR3 loop spans 16 amino acids. CDR1 SGHRS and CDR2 YFSETQ come from the germline V gene. This chain's CDR3 is CASSPNPDLKRETQYF. The CDR3 DNA sequence: TGCGCCAGCAGCCCCAACCCGGACTTAAAGCGGGAGACCCAGTACTTC.

V gene TRBV19 combines with J gene TRBJ1-1; D remains unclear. This CDR3 has 14 residues. Germline assignment: CDR1 LNHDA and CDR2 SQIVND (reference sequence). Trimming pared 1 base from V and 1 base from J, leaving 7 bases between. CDR3 residues: CASSIGLANTEAFF. The CDR3 nucleotides read TGTGCCAGTAGTATAGGGTTGGCGAACACTGAAGCTTTCTTT.

J is TRBJ1-4 and V is TRBV5-1; 10 bases match TRBD1. The CDR3 extends over 15 amino acids. The V segment lost 3 bases and the J segment 4 bases; nucleotides outside the gene matches: 3. Germline loops: CDR1 SGHRS, CDR2 YFSETQ. As DNA, the CDR3 is TGCGCCAGCAGCTGGACAGGGGGGAATAATGAAAAACTGTTTTTT. This sequence encodes CASSWTGGNNEKLFF.

V gene TRBV6-5 combines with J gene TRBJ2-3; TRBD1 is a possible D gene (6 bases). The CDR3 is made up of 15 amino acids. In germline, CDR1 is MNHEY, CDR2 SVGAGI. V was trimmed by 7 bases and J by 2 bases, leaving 16 bases between them. CDR3: CASTDRDRFTDTQYF. The CDR3 nucleotides are TGTGCCAGCACCGACCGAGACAGGTTCACAGATACGCAGTATTTT.

This sequence joins TRBV28 and TRBJ1-5; D not resolved. The V and J ends lost 6 bases and 4 bases respectively, with 7 bases between them. Germline V gene lookup returns CDR1 MDHEN and CDR2 SYDVKM. The CDR3 sequence is 12 residues long. The CDR3 DNA sequence: TGTGCCAGCAGAGCACCAAATCAGCCCCAGCATTTT. Translated, it gives CASRAPNQPQHF. Combining the CDR3 with reference TRBV28 and TRBJ1-5 gives the whole variable domain DVKVTQSSRYLVKRTGEKVFLECVQDMDHENMFWYRQDPGLGLRLIYFSYDVKMKEKGDIPEGYSVSREKKERFSLILESASTNQTSMYLCASRAPNQPQHFGDGTRLSIL.

The chain is built from TRBV19 and TRBJ2-3; D call uncertain. The CDR3 is 15 amino acids. Germline V lookup: CDR1 LNHDA, CDR2 SQIVND (reference sequence). V was clipped by 3 bases and J by 0 bases, with 10 bases between them. The CDR3 DNA reads as TGTGCCAGTAGTATGGGCCAGCCTAGCACAGATACGCAGTATTTT. It codes for CASSMGQPSTDTQYF.

The chain is built from TRBV7-9 and TRBJ1-4; 8 bases match TRBD1. Unmatched junction bases numbered 10, after V lost 5 bases and J lost 8 bases. Germline CDR1 SEHNR, CDR2 FQNEAQ (reference sequence). The CDR3 runs to 15 residues. CDR3 nucleotide sequence: TGTGCCAGCAGCCTCATCCAGGGGGCAAAGGAAAAACTGTTTTTT. It specifies CASSLIQGAKEKLFF.

The V and J genes are TRBV19 and TRBJ1-5, with D possibly being TRBD1 (5 bases). Germline-derived CDR1 and CDR2 are LNHDA and SQIVND (reference sequence). The CDR3 totals 15 residues. Trimming took 5 bases from V and 0 from J, leaving 11 bases between them. The DNA of the CDR3 is TGTGCCAGTAGTGTGGGGCCGGATAGCAATCAGCCCCAGCATTTT. Translating it yields CASSVGPDSNQPQHF.

The genes are TRBV18 and TRBJ2-7; 8 bases align to TRBD1. Germline assignment: CDR1 KGHSH and CDR2 LQKENI. The CDR3 runs 15 residues. V shed 5 bases and J 1 base; nucleotides not matched to a gene: 7. The CDR3 nucleotides read TGTGCCAGCTCAAACGGACAGGGAGAATCCTACGAGCAGTACTTC. Amino acid sequence: CASSNGQGESYEQYF.

The chain couples TRBV18 to TRBJ2-2; no definite D call. The CDR3 consists of 17 residues. The germline V gene has CDR1 KGHSH and CDR2 LQKENI. Trimming removed 2 bases from V and 0 bases from J, with 13 bases in between. The CDR3 coding sequence is TGTGCCAGCTCACCAGCGCGACACGGCGCGAACACCGGGGAGCTGTTTTTT. It codes for CASSPARHGANTGELFF.

This chain joins TRBV15 and TRBJ2-3; D is ambiguous. Germline V gives CDR1 LNHNV, CDR2 YYDKDF (reference sequence). The CDR3 has 13 amino acids. The V and J ends lost 1 base and 4 bases respectively, with 6 bases between them. CDR3 DNA sequence: TGTGCCACCAGCAGAGGGCTCCCAGATACGCAGTATTTT. Amino acids: CATSRGLPDTQYF.

The V call is TRBV6-5, the J call TRBJ1-1; D not resolved. Trimming took 8 bases from V and 3 from J, leaving 13 bases between them. The germline V gene has CDR1 MNHEY and CDR2 SVGAGI. The CDR3 length is 13 residues. Here the CDR3 reads CASQRDTDTEAFF. CDR3 sequence (DNA): TGTGCCAGCCAACGCGACACGGACACTGAAGCTTTCTTT.

The chain combines TRBV10-1 with TRBJ2-5, with TRBD2 as a possible D gene (6 bases). This CDR3 contains 14 residues. CDR1 is WNHNN, CDR2 SYGVQD, per germline (reference sequence). Trimming shortened V by 8 bases and J by 1 base, and 14 bases separated the two germline ends. CDR3 sequence reads: CASGGLTSQETQYF. The CDR3 nucleotides are TGCGCCAGCGGGGGTTTGACTAGCCAAGAGACCCAGTACTTC.

The rearrangement uses TRBV5-6 and TRBJ2-7, with D hard to call. Trimming removed 4 bases at V and 0 bases at J, with 8 bases between. CDR3 length equals 13 residues. Germline loops: CDR1 SGHDT, CDR2 YYEEEE. The DNA of the CDR3 is TGTGCCAGCAGCCGAGTAAGCTCCTACGAGCAGTACTTC. Translating it yields CASSRVSSYEQYF. Using reference TRBV5-6 and TRBJ2-7 for the parts outside the CDR3, the full variable domain is DAGVTQSPTHLIKTRGQQVTLRCSPKSGHDTVSWYQQALGQGPQFIFQYYEEEERQRGNFPDRFSGHQFPNYSSELNVNALLLGDSALYLCASSRVSSYEQYFGPGTRLTVT.

The genes are TRBV21-1 and TRBJ2-1; no DNA check was done on the table's D call, TRBD1. TRBV21-1 is annotated as a pseudogene. The CDR3 extends over 20 amino acids. CDR3 in DNA: TGTGCCAGCAGCAAAGATCCCGATGCAGGGACAGGGCCCCCTGACAATGAGCAGTTCTTC. Translated, it gives CASSKDPDAGTGPPDNEQFF.

The chain employs TRBV18 and TRBJ2-7, with TRBD2 matching 13 bases. Germline loops: CDR1 KGHSH, CDR2 LQKENI. This CDR3 has 16 amino acids. The ends lost 3 bases at V and 1 base at J; junction bases unmatched: 3. The CDR3 DNA reads as TGTGCCAGCTCACCCGGGACTAGCGGGACTTCCTACGAGCAGTACTTC. It is translated as CASSPGTSGTSYEQYF.

CDR3 amino acids: CASSSGTSGLTGELFF. The CDR3 DNA reads as TGTGCCAGCAGCTCCGGGACTAGCGGCCTCACCGGGGAGCTGTTTTTT. V gene TRBV7-2 combines with J gene TRBJ2-2; 11 bases are shared with TRBD2. CDR1 SGHTA and CDR2 FQGNSA come from the germline V gene. J gave up 4 bases and V 4 bases, and 5 bases lay outside the gene matches. The CDR3 is made up of 16 amino acids.

The rearrangement uses TRBV14 and TRBJ2-3; TRBD2 aligns across 14 bases. The CDR3 contains 15 residues. V shed 4 bases, J shed 5 bases, and the junction held 2 bases outside the gene matches. Germline V gives CDR1 SGHDN, CDR2 FVKESK. The CDR3 DNA follows: TGTGCCAGCAGCCCCGGACTAGCGGGAGGAGATACGCAGTATTTT. Its translation is CASSPGLAGGDTQYF.

This chain connects TRBV28 to TRBJ1-2, with 10 bases matching TRBD1. With V trimmed by 5 bases and J by 5 bases, 5 bases remained unmatched. The CDR3 loop spans 14 amino acids. Germline CDR1 is MDHEN and CDR2 is SYDVKM. The CDR3 DNA reads TGTGCCAGCAGTGGACAGGGGGGGATATATGGCTACACCTTC. It specifies CASSGQGGIYGYTF.

The rearrangement joins TRBV19 to TRBJ2-3, with 9 bases fitting TRBD2. CDR3 length: 16 residues. V dropped 8 bases and J dropped 3; count of bases not matched to a gene: 12. Germline V lookup: CDR1 LNHDA, CDR2 SQIVND (reference sequence). This CDR3 reads CASRRAGGFITDTQYF. The CDR3 DNA reads as TGTGCCAGTCGAAGGGCGGGGGGGTTCATTACAGATACGCAGTATTTT.

The gene calls are TRBV5-1 and TRBJ1-2; D gene uncertain. The ends were cut back, 5 bases at V and 6 bases at J, with 11 bases in the middle. Germline assignment: CDR1 SGHRS and CDR2 YFSETQ. The CDR3 totals 12 residues. As DNA, the CDR3 is TGCGCCAGCAGGCGGGAGATTGATGGCTACACCTTC. Its translation is CASRREIDGYTF.

This chain connects TRBV6-5 to TRBJ2-7; 8 positions agree with TRBD1. The trim removed 7 bases at V and 5 bases at J, leaving 7 bases unmatched. Germline assignment: CDR1 MNHEY and CDR2 SVGAGI. This CDR3 has 13 residues. CDR3: CASTGQGTNEQYF. CDR3 DNA sequence: TGTGCCAGCACCGGACAGGGTACCAACGAGCAGTACTTC.

The rearrangement joins TRBV9 to TRBJ2-3; no clear D gene. The CDR3 contains 14 residues. Germline-derived CDR1 and CDR2 are SGDLS and YYNGEE. Trimming pared 2 bases from V and 4 bases from J, leaving 11 bases between. The CDR3 region has the DNA TGTGCCAGCAGCGTTGGTAGTTTGGCAGATACGCAGTATTTT. This sequence encodes CASSVGSLADTQYF. The full variable domain, rest sourced from reference TRBV9 and TRBJ2-3, is DSGVTQTPKHLITATGQRVTLRCSPRSGDLSVYWYQQSLDQGLQFLIQYYNGEERAKGNILERFSAQQFPDLHSELNLSSLELGDSALYFCASSVGSLADTQYFGPGTRLTVL.

This clone was detected only once. The CDR3 protein is CASSAGLAGGGEETQYF. The CDR3, as DNA: TGTGCCAGCAGCGCGGGACTAGCGGGAGGGGGAGAGGAGACCCAGTACTTC. The chain carries TRBV9 and TRBJ2-5; 16 nucleotides align to TRBD2. Unmatched junction bases numbered 7, after V lost 3 bases and J lost 5 bases. Germline CDR1 and CDR2: SGDLS and YYNGEE. This CDR3 spans 17 amino acids.

The rearrangement uses TRBV7-7 and TRBJ2-2; 14 nucleotides agree with TRBD2. The CDR3 is made up of 17 amino acids. Trimming cost V 5 bases and J 5 bases; bases outside gene matches: 7. Germline CDR1 and CDR2: SSHAT and FNYEAQ (reference sequence). The CDR3 reads CASSPGTSGSGTGELFF. CDR3 DNA sequence: TGTGCCAGCAGCCCAGGGACTAGCGGGAGTGGAACCGGGGAGCTGTTTTTT. The variable domain in full, with the rest retrieved from reference TRBV7-7 and TRBJ2-2, is GAGVSQSPRYKVTKRGQDVTLRCDPISSHATLYWYQQALGQGPEFLTYFNYEAQPDKSGLPSDRFSAERPEGSISTLTIQRTEQRDSAMYRCASSPGTSGSGTGELFFGEGSRLTVL.